Listed here are 5 T cell receptor beta chains from one sample, sequenced in a study of T cell responses to AZD1222 COVID-19 vaccine. This table comes from immunoSEQ multiplex PCR, and its TCRdb copy is limited to in-frame clones, with some not included. The sample records 100,000 to 150,000 clones, 90% being singletons. This material consisted of peripheral blood, taken on day 0 of AZD1222 vaccination. The receptor source for this set is an adult in good health.

V and J are TRBV6-2 or TRBV6-3 and TRBJ2-1; a possible D gene is TRBD1 (7 bases). This CDR3 is built from 11 residues. Germline V gives CDR1 MNHEY, CDR2 SVGEGT. Trimming removed 6 bases from V and 9 bases from J, with 9 bases in between. The CDR3 protein is CASSQGGEQFF. The CDR3 nucleotides read TGTGCCAGCAGCCAGGGGGGTGAGCAGTTCTTC.

J is TRBJ2-2 and V is TRBV19, with 12 bases aligning to TRBD2. V shed 6 bases and J 4 bases; nucleotides not matched to a gene: 15. The germline gives CDR1 LNHDA, CDR2 SQIVND (reference sequence). The CDR3 length is 19 residues. The CDR3 DNA is TGTGCCAGTAGGAAGGGCCGGGGACTAGCGGGTGGAATCACCGGGGAGCTGTTTTTT. It codes for CASRKGRGLAGGITGELFF.

V usage is TRBV7-8 and J usage is TRBJ2-2, with D maybe TRBD2 (6 bases). V lost 2 bases and J lost 4, with 11 bases in between. This CDR3 is 15 amino acids long. The germline V gene has CDR1 SGHVS and CDR2 FQNEAQ. The CDR3 here is CASSLLATITGELFF. DNA of the CDR3: TGTGCCAGCAGCTTACTAGCGACAATCACCGGGGAGCTGTTTTTT.

This chain uses TRBV28 with TRBJ2-1, with D perhaps being TRBD1 or TRBD2 (5 bases each). The CDR3 is 15 amino acids. Trimming pared 7 bases from V and 0 bases from J, leaving 13 bases between. CDR1 is MDHEN, CDR2 SYDVKM, per germline. CDR3 nucleotides: TGTGCCAGCAAAGGGGTGGGAGACTCCTACAATGAGCAGTTCTTC. Translating it yields CASKGVGDSYNEQFF.

The V and J genes are TRBV27 and TRBJ2-4; weak D call: TRBD2 (6 bases). CDR3 length equals 14 residues. CDR1 is MNHEY and CDR2 is SMNVEV in the germline V gene (reference sequence). The V end lost 3 bases, the J end lost 7 bases, and 13 bases lay between the germline ends. The CDR3 DNA follows: TGTGCCAGCAGTTTCGGAGGGCGGAGGAACATTCAGTACTTC. Translated, it gives CASSFGGRRNIQYF.